This T cell receptor (beta chain) is drawn from a study of blood T cells in healthy people across ages. The CDR3 has 16 residues. Germline values: CDR1 SGHVS, CDR2 FNYEAQ. V dropped 1 base and J dropped 7 bases, with 16 bases sitting between them. With a J-beta primer mix and a sample-barcoded 5' primer, a second PCR ran about 6 to 11 cycles. MiXCR, applied by TCRdb to the 5' RACE reads, yields one record per CDR3 protein. The top ten clones hold over 5% of a sample with over a million distinct CDR3 sequences, roughly 64% of them seen once. Sequenced input: blood. The sequence was obtained from a man younger than 35 in good health. The rearrangement joins TRBV7-6 to TRBJ1-4, with D possibly matching TRBD1 (5 bases). The CDR3 spells CASSLDIAAGGEKLFF. CDR3 DNA sequence: TGTGCCAGCAGCTTAGATATTGCGGCTGGGGGTGAAAAACTGTTTTTT.